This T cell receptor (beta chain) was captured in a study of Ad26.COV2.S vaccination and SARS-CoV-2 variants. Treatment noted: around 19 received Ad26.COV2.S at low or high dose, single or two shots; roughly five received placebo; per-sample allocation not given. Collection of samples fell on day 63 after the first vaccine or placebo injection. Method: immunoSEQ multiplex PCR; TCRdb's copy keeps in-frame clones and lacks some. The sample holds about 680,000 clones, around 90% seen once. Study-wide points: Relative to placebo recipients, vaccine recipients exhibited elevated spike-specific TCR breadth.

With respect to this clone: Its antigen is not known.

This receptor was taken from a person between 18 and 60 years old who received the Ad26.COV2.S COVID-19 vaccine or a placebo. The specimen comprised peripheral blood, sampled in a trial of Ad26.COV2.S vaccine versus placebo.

The CDR3: CASRLSGGDTQYF. The CDR3 DNA sequence: TGTGCCAGCAGACTTAGCGGGGGGGATACGCAGTATTTT. V and J are TRBV25-1 and TRBJ2-3, with 10 bases fitting TRBD2. V lost 6 bases and J lost 6; bases outside the gene matches: 3. Germline CDR1 reads MGHDK; CDR2 reads SYGVNS. The CDR3 is 13 residues long.